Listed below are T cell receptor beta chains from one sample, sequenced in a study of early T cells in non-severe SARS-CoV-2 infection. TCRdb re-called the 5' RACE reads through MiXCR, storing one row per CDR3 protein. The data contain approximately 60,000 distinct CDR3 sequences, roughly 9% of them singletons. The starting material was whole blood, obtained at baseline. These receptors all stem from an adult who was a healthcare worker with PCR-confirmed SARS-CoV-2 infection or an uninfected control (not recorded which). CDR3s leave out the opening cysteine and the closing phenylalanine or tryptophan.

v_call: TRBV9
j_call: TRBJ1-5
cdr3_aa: ASSVGREGQPQH

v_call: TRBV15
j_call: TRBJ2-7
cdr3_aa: ATSRDFNRAYEQY

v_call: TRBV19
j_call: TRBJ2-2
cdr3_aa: ASSRRLMGPGELF

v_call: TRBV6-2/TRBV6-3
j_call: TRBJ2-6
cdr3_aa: ASSYGARGISGANVLT

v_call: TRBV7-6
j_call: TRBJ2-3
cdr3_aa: ASSLGRDGTQY

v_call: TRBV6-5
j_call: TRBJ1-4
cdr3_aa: ASSYEGRSNEKLF

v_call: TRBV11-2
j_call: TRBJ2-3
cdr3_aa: ASSPKTWTDTQY

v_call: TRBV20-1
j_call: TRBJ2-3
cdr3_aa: SARHRGRDTQY

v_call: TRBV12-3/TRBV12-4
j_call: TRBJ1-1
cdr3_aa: ASLRGTIGTEAF

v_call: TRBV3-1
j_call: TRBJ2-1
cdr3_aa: ASSQRRLGAGEQF

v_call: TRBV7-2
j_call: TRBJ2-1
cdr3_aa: ASSHGQGSYNEQF

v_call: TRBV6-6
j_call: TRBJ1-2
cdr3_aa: ASSFNERTGIYGYT

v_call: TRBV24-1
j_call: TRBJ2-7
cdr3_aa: ATRLSVSYEQY